This T cell receptor beta chain was found in a study of cytomegalovirus exposure and HLA in healthy donors. Study results and limitations: A missense variant in DCLRE1C was later tied to TCR beta V- and J-gene trimming. Sequence variants that were highly shared formed a cluster that was likely a sequencing artifact. For most subjects, TCR beta sequences were reported to predict HLA-A and HLA-B alleles with accuracy. It was reportedly the case that the classifier diagnosed cytomegalovirus status with high specificity and sensitivity.

Germline loops: CDR1 LNHDA, CDR2 SQIVND (reference sequence). This CDR3 comprises 13 residues. V lost 1 base and J lost 13, with 14 bases in between. A remark on this clone: The antigen is unknown.

Primers: 60 Vbeta forward and 13 Jbeta reverse. Profiled with immunoSEQ multiplex PCR; TCRdb holds only in-frame clones, not every one. The sample includes some 120,000 clones, about two thirds of them seen just once. The sequence came from a young man in good health and CMV-seronegative. The rearrangement uses TRBV19 and TRBJ2-1; D gene uncertain. Material: PBMCs. This CDR3 is CASSIGYPVTQFF. The DNA for the CDR3 is TGTGCCAGTAGTATAGGATATCCGGTAACCCAGTTCTTC.